Shown below are 22 T cell receptor beta chains from a single sample sequenced in a study of cytomegalovirus exposure and HLA in healthy donors. Vbeta (60) and Jbeta (13) primers were used in the PCR. The protocol was immunoSEQ multiplex PCR, while the TCRdb copy is restricted to in-frame clones and leaves out a portion. The sample has some 160,000 clones, around four fifths seen once. Source material: PBMCs. The receptors come from a woman in her late teens or twenties in good health and CMV-seronegative.

The V gene is TRBV9, the J gene TRBJ1-1; 7 positions agree with TRBD1. V was pared by 2 bases and J by 4 bases, with 8 bases of the junction left unmatched. Germline assignment: CDR1 SGDLS and CDR2 YYNGEE. This CDR3 spans 15 amino acids. The CDR3 bases are TGTGCCAGCAGCGTCGACCCACAGGGGAGCACTGAAGCTTTCTTT. It codes for CASSVDPQGSTEAFF.

This chain links TRBV11-2 with TRBJ1-2; 8 positions agree with TRBD1. V was pared by 6 bases and J by 1 base, with 4 bases of the junction left unmatched. The CDR3 is 14 residues long. Germline assignment: CDR1 SGHAT and CDR2 FQNNGV. CDR3 sequence (DNA): TGTGCCAGCAGGTCGGACAGGGTTAACTATGGCTACACCTTC. Protein sequence: CASRSDRVNYGYTF.

This chain uses TRBV5-1 with TRBJ2-3; 7 nucleotides align to TRBD1. J lost 2 bases, V lost 4 bases, and 4 bases had no gene match. This CDR3 has 14 residues. Germline CDR1 reads SGHRS; CDR2 reads YFSETQ. The CDR3 protein is CASSPGQTTDTQYF. CDR3 nucleotides: TGCGCCAGCAGCCCGGGACAGACCACAGATACGCAGTATTTT.

This chain uses TRBV28 with TRBJ1-2; a possible D gene is TRBD1 (5 bases). This CDR3 comprises 14 residues. Looked up from germline, CDR1 is MDHEN and CDR2 is SYDVKM. V gave up 9 bases and J gave up 5 bases, with 19 bases separating them. The CDR3 spells CASHNAGDGYGYTF. In DNA form, the CDR3 reads TGTGCCAGTCACAACGCGGGGGACGGGTATGGCTACACCTTC.

This chain connects TRBV6-1 to TRBJ2-7, with 7 positions matching TRBD2. This CDR3 spans 14 amino acids. The germline gives CDR1 MNHNS, CDR2 SASEGT. With 5 bases clipped from V and 1 base from J, the junction kept 5 bases outside the gene matches. CDR3 bases: TGTGCCAGCAGTTATGGCGGGGGTTCCTACGAGCAGTACTTC. Protein product: CASSYGGGSYEQYF.

This clone was picked up one time. CDR3 amino acids: CASSWASMNTEAFF. The DNA for the CDR3 is TGTGCCAGTAGTTGGGCGTCGATGAACACTGAAGCTTTCTTT. The chain combines TRBV19 with TRBJ1-1; no clear D gene. Trimming left V 5 bases short and J 0 bases short, with 10 bases between. This CDR3 spans 14 amino acids. Germline CDR1 LNHDA, CDR2 SQIVND (reference sequence).

The chain couples TRBV4-2 to TRBJ1-2; TRBD1 matches at 10 bases. CDR3 length: 16 amino acids. The junction had 15 bases not matched to a gene; V was cut back by 4 bases and J by 10 bases. CDR1 is LGHNA and CDR2 is YNFKEQ in the germline V gene. CDR3 amino acids: CASSLGQGDRGWYYTF. The DNA for the CDR3 is TGTGCCAGCAGCCTCGGACAGGGGGACCGCGGATGGTACTACACCTTC.

The chain has TRBV6-6 and TRBJ1-2, with TRBD1 matching 9 bases. The germline V gene has CDR1 MNHNY and CDR2 SVGAGI (reference sequence). Trimming at V came to 5 bases and at J to 8 bases, leaving 9 bases not matched to a gene. The CDR3 is 14 residues long. The CDR3 bases are TGTGCCAGCAGTCCCGGGACAGGGTCGTGGGGCTACACCTTC. Its protein product is CASSPGTGSWGYTF.

CDR3 loop: CASSLGQVYGYTF. CDR3 nucleotide sequence: TGTGCCAGCAGCTTAGGGCAGGTCTATGGCTACACCTTC. The rearrangement uses TRBV11-3 and TRBJ1-2; D is undetermined. This CDR3 region has 13 residues. Germline V gene sequence: CDR1 SGHNT, CDR2 YENEEA. The V end lost 1 base, the J end lost 4 bases, and 7 bases lay between the germline ends.

With respect to this clone: At one end the junction does not follow the germline gene, possibly because of a read error. V is TRBV7-9 and J is TRBJ1-5, with D possibly TRBD1 on 5 matching bases. CDR3 length: 15 residues. CDR1 SEHNR and CDR2 FQNEAQ come from the germline V gene (reference sequence). The CDR3 protein is CSSSSGGGYNQPQHF. CDR3 coding DNA: TGTTCCAGCAGCTCGGGGGGGGGTTACAATCAGCCCCAGCATTTT.

The V call is TRBV7-9, the J call TRBJ2-3; D gene uncertain. V lost 2 bases and J 0 bases, leaving 12 bases between the germline ends. This CDR3 has 16 residues. Germline CDR1 is SEHNR and CDR2 is FQNEAQ (reference sequence). CDR3 in amino acids: CASSLLSRLSTDTQYF. CDR3 bases: TGTGCCAGCAGCTTATTGTCGAGGCTCAGCACAGATACGCAGTATTTT.

This chain connects TRBV5-1 to TRBJ2-5; 7 nucleotides agree with TRBD1. The trim removed 0 bases at V and 4 bases at J, leaving 6 bases unmatched. This CDR3 has 15 residues. Germline V gene sequence: CDR1 SGHRS, CDR2 YFSETQ. CDR3 protein: CASSLADRVTETQYF. The CDR3 DNA reads TGCGCCAGCAGCTTGGCCGACAGGGTCACAGAGACCCAGTACTTC.

The chain joins TRBV5-1 to TRBJ2-2, with 8 bases lining up with TRBD2. The CDR3 loop spans 14 amino acids. J was trimmed by 6 bases and V by 4 bases; bases with no gene match: 5. Germline CDR1 SGHRS, CDR2 YFSETQ. CDR3 protein: CASSPDGGAGELFF. In DNA form, the CDR3 reads TGCGCCAGCAGCCCGGACGGGGGGGCCGGGGAGCTGTTTTTT. The whole variable domain, remainder taken from reference TRBV5-1 and TRBJ2-2, is KAGVTQTPRYLIKTRGQQVTLSCSPISGHRSVSWYQQTPGQGLQFLFEYFSETQRNKGNFPGRFSGRQFSNSRSEMNVSTLELGDSALYLCASSPDGGAGELFFGEGSRLTVL.

J is TRBJ1-2 and V is TRBV28, with 7 bases aligning to TRBD1. Germline trimming cut 6 bases from V and 3 bases from J; bases unmatched to any gene: 10. The CDR3 is 15 amino acids. Germline V gene lookup returns CDR1 MDHEN and CDR2 SYDVKM. DNA of the CDR3: TGTGCCAGCAGCTCACCCTCCGGGACAGACTATGGCTACACCTTC. It encodes CASSSPSGTDYGYTF.

The rearrangement joins TRBV19 to TRBJ1-1; 8 positions agree with TRBD1. The V and J ends lost 4 bases and 0 bases, in that order; junction bases with no gene match: 10. Per germline, CDR1 LNHDA and CDR2 SQIVND (reference sequence). This CDR3 has 17 amino acids. The CDR3: CASSTDRVWRVNTEAFF. Here the CDR3 DNA reads TGTGCCAGTAGTACGGACAGGGTATGGCGAGTGAACACTGAAGCTTTCTTT.

This clone came up once. The V and J genes are TRBV18 and TRBJ2-2; 7 bases are shared with TRBD1. This CDR3 is built from 19 residues. The J segment lost 2 bases and the V segment lost 4 bases, leaving 16 bases of the junction unmatched. CDR1 KGHSH and CDR2 LQKENI come from the germline V gene. CDR3 amino acids: CASSLFGMTGTANTGELFF. The CDR3 nucleotides are TGTGCCAGCTCACTTTTCGGAATGACCGGGACAGCCAACACCGGGGAGCTGTTTTTT.

This clone appeared a few times. The V and J genes are TRBV10-3 and TRBJ1-5, with TRBD1 as a possible D gene (5 bases). This CDR3 is 17 amino acids long. The V gene's germline CDR1 is ENHRY and CDR2 SYGVKD. Trimming took 0 bases from V and 0 from J, leaving 12 bases between them. The CDR3 bases are TGTGCCATCAGTGAGTCGGTGGGGCCGTATAGCAATCAGCCCCAGCATTTT. Translated, it gives CAISESVGPYSNQPQHF.

The chain has TRBV18 and TRBJ1-1, with TRBD1 as a possible D gene (6 bases). There are 15 residues in the CDR3. Trimming took off 4 bases at V and 1 base at J, with 13 bases between the two ends. The germline V gene has CDR1 KGHSH and CDR2 LQKENI. In DNA, the CDR3 is TGTGCCAGCTCACGGCCCTCACAGGGGAACACTGAAGCTTTCTTT. Translated: CASSRPSQGNTEAFF.

This clone came up many times. The chain combines TRBV7-9 with TRBJ2-1; 14 nucleotides agree with TRBD2. The CDR3 covers 17 residues. V trimming: 5 bases; J trimming: 6 bases; junction bases outside the gene matches: 9. Germline-derived CDR1 and CDR2 are SEHNR and FQNEAQ (reference sequence). CDR3 nucleotide sequence: TGTGCCAGCAGCCCCCGAAGACTAGCGGGGGGGCGCAATGAGCAGTTCTTC. Amino acids: CASSPRRLAGGRNEQFF. The complete variable domain, with remaining parts taken from reference TRBV7-9 and TRBJ2-1, reads DTGVSQNPRHKITKRGQNVTFRCDPISEHNRLYWYRQTLGQGPEFLTYFQNEAQLEKSRLLSDRFSAERPKGSFSTLEIQRTEQGDSAMYLCASSPRRLAGGRNEQFFGPGTRLTVL.

The CDR3 protein is CASSLIQGSGGYTF. As DNA, the CDR3 is TGTGCCAGCAGTCTCATCCAGGGGTCGGGTGGCTACACCTTC. This chain links TRBV6-5 with TRBJ1-2; D perhaps matches TRBD1 (6 bases). The germline gives CDR1 MNHEY, CDR2 SVGAGI. V lost 5 bases and J 7 bases, leaving 17 bases between the germline ends. CDR3 length: 14 residues.

This clone was detected a few times. This chain connects TRBV18 to TRBJ2-2; D is possibly TRBD2 (7 bases). Trimming took 2 bases from V and 2 from J, leaving 15 bases between them. Germline V CDR1 and CDR2: KGHSH, LQKENI. The CDR3 runs 17 residues. CDR3 protein: CASSPGLRGTNTGELFF. The CDR3, as DNA: TGTGCCAGCTCACCAGGTTTGCGGGGGACAAACACCGGGGAGCTGTTTTTT. Drawing the rest from reference TRBV18 and TRBJ2-2, the complete variable domain is NAGVMQNPRHLVRRRGQEARLRCSPMKGHSHVYWYRQLPEEGLKFMVYLQKENIIDESGMPKERFSAEFPKEGPSILRIQQVVRGDSAAYFCASSPGLRGTNTGELFFGEGSRLTVL.

The genes are TRBV29-1 and TRBJ2-1; D possibly corresponds to TRBD1 (6 bases). Germline-derived CDR1 and CDR2 are SQVTM and ANQGSEA. The V and J ends lost 3 bases and 4 bases respectively, with 13 bases between them. The length of the CDR3 is 14 residues. CDR3 in DNA: TGCAGCGTTGATCTAGGACAGTTGTACAATGAGCAGTTCTTC. Encoded protein: CSVDLGQLYNEQFF.